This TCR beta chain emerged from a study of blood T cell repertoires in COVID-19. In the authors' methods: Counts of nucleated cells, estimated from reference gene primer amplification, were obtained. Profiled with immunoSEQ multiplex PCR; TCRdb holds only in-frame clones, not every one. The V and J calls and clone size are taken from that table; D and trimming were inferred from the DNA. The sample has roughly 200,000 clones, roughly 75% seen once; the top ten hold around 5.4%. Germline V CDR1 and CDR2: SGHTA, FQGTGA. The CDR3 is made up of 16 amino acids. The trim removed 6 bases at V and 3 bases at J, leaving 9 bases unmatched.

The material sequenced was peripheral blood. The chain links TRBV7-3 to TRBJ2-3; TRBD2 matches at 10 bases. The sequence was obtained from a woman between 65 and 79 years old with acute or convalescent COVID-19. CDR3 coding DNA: TGTGCCAGCAGATCTCCTAGCGGGAGAAAAACAGATACGCAGTATTTT. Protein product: CASRSPSGRKTDTQYF.